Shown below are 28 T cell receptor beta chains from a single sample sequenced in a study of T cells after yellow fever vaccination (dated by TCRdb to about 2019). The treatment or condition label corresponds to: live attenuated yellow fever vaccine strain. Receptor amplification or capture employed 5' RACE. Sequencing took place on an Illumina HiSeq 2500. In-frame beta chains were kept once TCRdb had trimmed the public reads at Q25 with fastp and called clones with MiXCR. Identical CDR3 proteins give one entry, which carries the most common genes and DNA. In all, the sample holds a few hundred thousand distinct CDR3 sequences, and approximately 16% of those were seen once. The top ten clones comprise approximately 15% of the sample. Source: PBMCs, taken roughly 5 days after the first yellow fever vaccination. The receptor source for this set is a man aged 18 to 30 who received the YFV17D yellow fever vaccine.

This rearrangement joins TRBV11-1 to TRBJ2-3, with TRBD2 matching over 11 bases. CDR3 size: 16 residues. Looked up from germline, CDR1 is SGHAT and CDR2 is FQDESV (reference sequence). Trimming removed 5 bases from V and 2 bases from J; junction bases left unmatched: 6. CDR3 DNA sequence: TGTGCCAGCAGCGGGATGACTAGCGGGGACACAGATACGCAGTATTTT. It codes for CASSGMTSGDTDTQYF.

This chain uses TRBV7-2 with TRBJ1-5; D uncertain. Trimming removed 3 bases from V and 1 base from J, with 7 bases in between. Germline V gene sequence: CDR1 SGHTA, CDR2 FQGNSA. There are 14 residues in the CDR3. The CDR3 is CASSLDQSNQPQHF. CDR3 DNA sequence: TGTGCCAGCAGCTTGGATCAAAGCAATCAGCCCCAGCATTTT.

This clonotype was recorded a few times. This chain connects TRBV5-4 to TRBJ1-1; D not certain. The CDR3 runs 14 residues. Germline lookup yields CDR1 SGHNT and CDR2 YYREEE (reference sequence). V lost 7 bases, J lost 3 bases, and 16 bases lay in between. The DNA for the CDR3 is TGTGCCAGCTGGGCGCAAGGCGGGCACACTGAAGCTTTCTTT. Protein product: CASWAQGGHTEAFF.

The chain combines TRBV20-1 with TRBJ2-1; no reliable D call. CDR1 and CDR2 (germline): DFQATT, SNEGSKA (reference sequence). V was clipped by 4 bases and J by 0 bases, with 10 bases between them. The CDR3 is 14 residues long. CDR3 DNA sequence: TGCAGTGCTAAGGCCCCGAGCTCCTACAATGAGCAGTTCTTC. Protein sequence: CSAKAPSSYNEQFF.

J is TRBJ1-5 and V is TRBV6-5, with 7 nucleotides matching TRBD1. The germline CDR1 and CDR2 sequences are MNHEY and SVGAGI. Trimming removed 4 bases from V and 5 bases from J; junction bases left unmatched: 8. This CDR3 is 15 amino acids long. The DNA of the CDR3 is TGTGCCAGCAGTTCCCGACAGGGTGGGGATCAGCCCCAGCATTTT. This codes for CASSSRQGGDQPQHF.

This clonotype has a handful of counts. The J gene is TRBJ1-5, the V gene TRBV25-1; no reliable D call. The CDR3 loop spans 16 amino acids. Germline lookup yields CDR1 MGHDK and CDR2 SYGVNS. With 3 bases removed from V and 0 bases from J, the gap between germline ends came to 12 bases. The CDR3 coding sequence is TGTGCCAGCAGTGATCTCAGGTCCGGTAGCAATCAGCCCCAGCATTTT. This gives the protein CASSDLRSGSNQPQHF.

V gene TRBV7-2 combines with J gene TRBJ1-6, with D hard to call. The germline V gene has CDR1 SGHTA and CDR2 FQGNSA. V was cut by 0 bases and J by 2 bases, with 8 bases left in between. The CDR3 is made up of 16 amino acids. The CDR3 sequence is CASSLARTAYNSPLHF. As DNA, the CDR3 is TGTGCCAGCAGCTTAGCACGGACGGCCTATAATTCACCCCTCCACTTT.

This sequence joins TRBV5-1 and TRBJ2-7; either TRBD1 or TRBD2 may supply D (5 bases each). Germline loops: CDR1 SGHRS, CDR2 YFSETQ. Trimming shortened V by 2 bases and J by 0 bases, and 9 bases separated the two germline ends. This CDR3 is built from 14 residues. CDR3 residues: CASSFTGASYEQYV. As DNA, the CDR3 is TGCGCCAGCAGCTTCACCGGGGCCTCCTACGAGCAGTACGTC.

In nucleotides, the CDR3 is TGTGCCAGCAGCTTGAGACAGCGATACACCGGGGAGCTGTTTTTT. Its protein product is CASSLRQRYTGELFF. This chain connects TRBV7-2 to TRBJ2-2; possibly TRBD1 for D (5 bases). Trimming removed 3 bases from V and 3 bases from J, with 11 bases in between. The CDR3 totals 15 residues. Germline CDR1 and CDR2: SGHTA and FQGNSA.

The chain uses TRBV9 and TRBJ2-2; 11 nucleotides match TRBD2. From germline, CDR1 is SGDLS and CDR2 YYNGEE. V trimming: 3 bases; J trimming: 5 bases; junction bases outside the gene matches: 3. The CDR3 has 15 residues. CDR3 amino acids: CASSAGLAATGELFF. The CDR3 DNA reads TGTGCCAGCAGCGCGGGACTAGCGGCGACCGGGGAGCTGTTTTTT.

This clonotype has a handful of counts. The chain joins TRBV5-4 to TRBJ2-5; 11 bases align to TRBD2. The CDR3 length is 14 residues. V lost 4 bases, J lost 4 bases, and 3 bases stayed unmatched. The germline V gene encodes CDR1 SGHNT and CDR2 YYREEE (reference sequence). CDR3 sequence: CASSDLAGGETQYF. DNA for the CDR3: TGTGCCAGCAGCGATCTAGCGGGGGGAGAGACCCAGTACTTC.

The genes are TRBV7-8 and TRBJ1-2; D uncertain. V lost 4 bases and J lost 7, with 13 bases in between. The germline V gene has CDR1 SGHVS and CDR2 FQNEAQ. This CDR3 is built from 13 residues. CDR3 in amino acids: CASSSGGSSGYTF. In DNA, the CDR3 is TGTGCCAGCAGCTCAGGAGGTTCTAGTGGCTACACCTTC.

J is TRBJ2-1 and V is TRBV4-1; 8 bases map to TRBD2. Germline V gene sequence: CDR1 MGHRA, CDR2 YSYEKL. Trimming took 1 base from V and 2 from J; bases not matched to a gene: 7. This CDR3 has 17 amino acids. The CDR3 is CASSQGRARGAYNEQFF. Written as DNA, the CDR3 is TGCGCCAGCAGCCAAGGGAGAGCGCGGGGGGCCTACAATGAGCAGTTCTTC.

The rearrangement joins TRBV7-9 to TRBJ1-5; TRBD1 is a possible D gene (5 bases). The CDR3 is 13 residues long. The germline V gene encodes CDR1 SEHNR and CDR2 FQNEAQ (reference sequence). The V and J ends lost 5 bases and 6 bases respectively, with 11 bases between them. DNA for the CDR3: TGTGCCAGCAGCGCAGGGTCGCTTCAGCCCCAGCATTTT. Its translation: CASSAGSLQPQHF.

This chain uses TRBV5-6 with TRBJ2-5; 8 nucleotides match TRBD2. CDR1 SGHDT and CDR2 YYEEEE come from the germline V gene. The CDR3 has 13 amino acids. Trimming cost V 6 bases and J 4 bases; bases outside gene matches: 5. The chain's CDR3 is CASTGGPRETQYF. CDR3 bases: TGTGCCAGCACGGGGGGGCCAAGAGAGACCCAGTACTTC.

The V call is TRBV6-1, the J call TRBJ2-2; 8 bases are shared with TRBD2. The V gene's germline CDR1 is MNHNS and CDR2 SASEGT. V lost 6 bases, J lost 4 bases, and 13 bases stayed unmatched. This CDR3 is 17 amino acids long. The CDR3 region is CASSPHSSGLGTGELFF. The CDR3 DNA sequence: TGTGCCAGCAGCCCTCATTCTAGCGGGCTTGGCACCGGGGAGCTGTTTTTT.

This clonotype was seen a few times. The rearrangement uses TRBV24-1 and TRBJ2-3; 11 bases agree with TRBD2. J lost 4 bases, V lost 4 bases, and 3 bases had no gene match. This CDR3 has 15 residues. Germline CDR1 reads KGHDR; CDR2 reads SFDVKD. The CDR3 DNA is TGTGCCACCAGTGACACTAGCGGGGGTCCAGATACGCAGTATTTT. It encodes CATSDTSGGPDTQYF.

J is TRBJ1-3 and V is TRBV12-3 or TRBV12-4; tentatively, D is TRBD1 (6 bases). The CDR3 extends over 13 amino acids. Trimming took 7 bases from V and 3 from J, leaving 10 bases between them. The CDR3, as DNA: TGTGCCAGCACCAGGGACATTGGAAACACCATATATTTT. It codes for CASTRDIGNTIYF.

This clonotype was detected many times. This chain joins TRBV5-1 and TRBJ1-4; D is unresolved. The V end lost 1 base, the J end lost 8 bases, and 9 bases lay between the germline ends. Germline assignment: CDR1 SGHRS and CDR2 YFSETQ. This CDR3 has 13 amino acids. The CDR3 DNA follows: TGCGCCAGCAGCTTGACAAACAGCGAAAAACTGTTTTTT. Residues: CASSLTNSEKLFF.

CDR3 residues: CASSFRDRGLYGYTF. The CDR3 nucleotides are TGTGCCAGCAGCTTCCGGGACAGGGGGCTCTATGGCTACACCTTC. The chain recombines TRBV7-9 with TRBJ1-2, with TRBD1 identical over 12 bases. The trim removed 3 bases at V and 4 bases at J, leaving 3 bases unmatched. The CDR3 runs 15 residues. Germline CDR1 SEHNR, CDR2 FQNEAQ (reference sequence).

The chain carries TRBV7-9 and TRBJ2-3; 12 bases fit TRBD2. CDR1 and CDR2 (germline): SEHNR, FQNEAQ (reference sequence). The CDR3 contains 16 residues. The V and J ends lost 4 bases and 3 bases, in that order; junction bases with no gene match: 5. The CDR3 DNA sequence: TGTGCCAGCAGCTCGTCTAGCGGGGGGGCAACAGATACGCAGTATTTT. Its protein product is CASSSSSGGATDTQYF.

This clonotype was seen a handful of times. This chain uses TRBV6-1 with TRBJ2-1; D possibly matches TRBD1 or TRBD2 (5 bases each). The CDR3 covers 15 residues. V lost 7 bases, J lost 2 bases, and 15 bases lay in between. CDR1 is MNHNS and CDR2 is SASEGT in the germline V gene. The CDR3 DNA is TGTGCCAGCACCTCGGGACCCCGAACCTACAATGAGCAGTTCTTC. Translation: CASTSGPRTYNEQFF.

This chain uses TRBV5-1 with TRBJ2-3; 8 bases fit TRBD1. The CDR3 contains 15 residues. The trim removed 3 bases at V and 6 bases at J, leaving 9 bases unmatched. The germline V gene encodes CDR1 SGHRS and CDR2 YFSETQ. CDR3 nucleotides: TGCGCCAGCAGCTCCGGGACAGGAGGATCCGATACGCAGTATTTT. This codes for CASSSGTGGSDTQYF.

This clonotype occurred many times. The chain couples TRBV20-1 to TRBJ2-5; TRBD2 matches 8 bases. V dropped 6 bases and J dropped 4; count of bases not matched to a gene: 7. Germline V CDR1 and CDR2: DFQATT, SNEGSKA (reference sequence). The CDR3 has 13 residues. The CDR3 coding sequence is TGCAGTGCCACCGGGACTAGACGAGAGACCCAGTACTTC. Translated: CSATGTRRETQYF.

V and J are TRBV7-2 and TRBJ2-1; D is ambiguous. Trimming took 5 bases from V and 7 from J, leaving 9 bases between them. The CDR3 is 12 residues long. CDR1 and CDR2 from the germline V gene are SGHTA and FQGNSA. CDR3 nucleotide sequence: TGTGCCAGCAGCGAAACTTGGAATGAGCAGTTCTTC. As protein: CASSETWNEQFF.

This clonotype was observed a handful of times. The CDR3 sequence is CAISEQASYEQYF. The CDR3 DNA is TGTGCCATCAGTGAACAGGCCTCCTACGAGCAGTACTTC. The J gene is TRBJ2-7, the V gene TRBV10-3, with TRBD1 as a possible D gene (5 bases). V lost 3 bases and J 0 bases, leaving 6 bases between the germline ends. The CDR3 length is 13 residues. Germline CDR1 and CDR2: ENHRY and SYGVKD.

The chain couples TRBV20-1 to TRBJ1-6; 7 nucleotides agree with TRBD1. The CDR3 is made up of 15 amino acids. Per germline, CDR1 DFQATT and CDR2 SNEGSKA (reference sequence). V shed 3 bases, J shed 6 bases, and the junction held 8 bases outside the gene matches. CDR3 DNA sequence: TGCAGTGCTAGGTTTGGCGGGACAGTTAATTCACCCCTCCACTTT. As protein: CSARFGGTVNSPLHF.

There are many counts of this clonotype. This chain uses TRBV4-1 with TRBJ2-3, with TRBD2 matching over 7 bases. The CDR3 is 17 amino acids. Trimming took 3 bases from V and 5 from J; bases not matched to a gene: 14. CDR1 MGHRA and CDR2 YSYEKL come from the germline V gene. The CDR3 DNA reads TGCGCCAGCAGCCAGAGCGGGAACACGGCTTTAGGAGATACGCAGTATTTT. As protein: CASSQSGNTALGDTQYF.